This T cell receptor beta chain was sequenced in a study of lymphopenia after photon versus proton radiotherapy. Concerning this clone itself: What it recognizes is unknown.

The data were produced by immunoSEQ multiplex PCR, yet TCRdb's version contains in-frame clones alone and is incomplete. Of around 53,000 clones detected, around four fifths appear once; the ten largest clones hold roughly 27%. Study observations and caveats: Proton therapy kept repertoires fairly stable, unlike photons, which gained effector/memory cells. Post-nadir diversity loss with photons came from oligoclonal expansion, particularly CD8+ Temra cells. In patients who died, overall survival fell as post-nadir TCR diversity dropped more.

Germline V gene lookup returns CDR1 GTSNPN and CDR2 SVGIG (reference sequence). The CDR3 has 12 residues. The V and J ends lost 5 bases and 3 bases respectively, with 8 bases between them. The sequence came from a man aged 45-60 years with gastric cancer. The rearrangement links TRBV30 to TRBJ1-3; D unclear. This sample comprised peripheral blood, obtained from a patient treated with photon-based radiotherapy. CDR3: CAWSGIGNTIYF. The CDR3 DNA reads TGTGCCTGGTCCGGAATTGGAAACACCATATATTTT.